Following are 21 T cell receptor beta chains from one sample sequenced in a study of metastatic and nonmetastatic thyroid tumors. TCRdb re-analyzed the PCR reads through MiXCR. The profile shows tens of thousands of clones, roughly 9.7% of them singletons. Thyroid surgery took place with no prior treatment in any patient. Sequencing input: blood. The receptors were sampled from a female donor with papillary thyroid cancer or a benign thyroid nodule (not recorded which). Some clones in this sample may be carry-over from other donors' samples.

This clone was detected only a few times. A much larger clonotype is one base distant, so this may be a read error. The gene calls are TRBV29-1 and TRBJ2-7; D tentatively fits TRBD1 or TRBD2 (5 bases each). This CDR3 contains 11 residues. With 1 base removed from V and 7 bases from J, the gap between germline ends came to 8 bases. Germline V lookup: CDR1 SQVTM, CDR2 ANQGSEA. CDR3 protein: CSVEGWGEQYF. CDR3 coding DNA: TGCAGCGTTGAAGGGTGGGGGGAGCAGTACTTC.

This clone came up many times. V usage is TRBV27 and J usage is TRBJ2-5, with 8 bases that match TRBD2. In germline, CDR1 is MNHEY, CDR2 SMNVEV (reference sequence). Trimming at V came to 8 bases and at J to 3 bases, leaving 11 bases not matched to a gene. This CDR3 is 15 amino acids long. The CDR3 protein is CASRGGSRWEETQYF. In DNA form, the CDR3 reads TGTGCCAGCCGGGGGGGTTCCCGGTGGGAAGAGACCCAGTACTTC.

The genes are TRBV20-1 and TRBJ1-2; D is possibly TRBD1 (6 bases). The V and J ends lost 0 bases and 8 bases respectively, with 13 bases between them. The CDR3 has 13 residues. Germline V gene lookup returns CDR1 DFQATT and CDR2 SNEGSKA (reference sequence). The CDR3 DNA reads TGCAGTGCTAGAGATCATCGGACAGAAGGCTACACCTTC. Amino acids: CSARDHRTEGYTF.

Sample share makes this clone medium-sized. Other DNA sequences in this specimen translate into the identical CDR3. The chain employs TRBV6-1 and TRBJ1-2; 12 nucleotides agree with TRBD1. The CDR3 sequence is 17 residues long. V gave up 6 bases and J gave up 0 bases; unmatched junction bases: 8. Germline V gene lookup returns CDR1 MNHNS and CDR2 SASEGT. The CDR3 DNA sequence: TGTGCCAGCAGCCCCGGGACAGGGGGCTCCGCTAACTATGGCTACACCTTC. It is translated as CASSPGTGGSANYGYTF.

Many counts were recorded for this clone. The J gene is TRBJ2-7, the V gene TRBV20-1; D remains unclear. CDR3 length equals 15 residues. The ends were cut back, 1 base at V and 1 base at J, with 14 bases in the middle. CDR1 DFQATT and CDR2 SNEGSKA come from the germline V gene (reference sequence). CDR3 amino acids: CSARGTNGASYEQYF. DNA of the CDR3: TGCAGTGCTAGAGGGACCAATGGAGCATCCTACGAGCAGTACTTC.

This clone has a handful of counts. A much larger clone sits a single nucleotide away, making a read error possible. The chain carries TRBV20-1 and TRBJ2-1; the match to TRBD2 covers 8 bases. Germline values: CDR1 DFQATT, CDR2 SNEGSKA (reference sequence). The CDR3 totals 14 residues. V was pared by 3 bases and J by 5 bases, with 6 bases of the junction left unmatched. CDR3 in amino acids: CSASPAGVNNEQFF. As DNA, the CDR3 is TGCAGTGCTAGCCCAGCGGGAGTTAACAATGAGCAGTTCTTC.

This clone was found a few times. CDR3 protein: CASSDSGPIGSPLHF. Written as DNA, the CDR3 is TGTGCCAGCAGTGACTCAGGGCCCATTGGGTCACCCCTCCACTTT. This chain connects TRBV6-4 to TRBJ1-6; D gene uncertain. The V gene lost 0 bases and the J gene lost 10 bases, with 13 bases spanning the gap. Germline-derived CDR1 and CDR2 are MRHNA and SNTAGT. The CDR3 is 15 residues long.

This clone is medium-sized in the sample. V gene TRBV6-1 combines with J gene TRBJ2-2; D unclear. The CDR3 is made up of 14 amino acids. Germline V lookup: CDR1 MNHNS, CDR2 SASEGT. The V gene lost 4 bases and the J gene lost 5 bases, with 11 bases spanning the gap. CDR3 nucleotide sequence: TGTGCCAGCAGTGCGGTTAAAGGTACCGGGGAGCTGTTTTTT. As protein: CASSAVKGTGELFF.

This clone was detected ten times or more. The chain's CDR3 is CASSVVAGGLDTQYF. For the CDR3, the DNA is TGTGCCAGCAGCGTAGTTGCGGGAGGGTTAGATACGCAGTATTTT. V usage is TRBV9 and J usage is TRBJ2-3, with 9 bases fitting TRBD2. CDR3 length equals 15 residues. The trim removed 0 bases at V and 5 bases at J, leaving 4 bases unmatched. The V gene's germline CDR1 is SGDLS and CDR2 YYNGEE.

This clone was recorded many times. J is TRBJ2-1 and V is TRBV6-4; D is undetermined. Germline assignment: CDR1 MRHNA and CDR2 SNTAGT. CDR3 length: 13 residues. The V end was cut by 6 bases, the J end by 7 bases, with 13 bases between. The CDR3: CASSGVGINEQFF. The CDR3 DNA sequence: TGTGCCAGCAGCGGCGTTGGGATAAATGAGCAGTTCTTC.

In the case of this clone: This may stem from a read error, because a much larger clone lies one nucleotide away. The chain combines TRBV9 with TRBJ2-1; a weak D match, TRBD1 (6 bases). Germline CDR1 SGDLS, CDR2 YYNGEE. Trimming took 2 bases from V and 6 from J, leaving 24 bases between them. The CDR3 has 18 residues. The CDR3 region is CASSVFQPPGGSSNEQFF. CDR3 DNA: TGTGCCAGCAGCGTCTTCCAGCCCCCTGGGGGCTCCAGCAATGAGCAGTTCTTC.

Relative to its sample, this clone is medium-sized (0.01 to 0.1%). The V gene is TRBV6-1, the J gene TRBJ2-7; 7 bases align to TRBD2. This CDR3 contains 15 residues. J was trimmed by 0 bases and V by 5 bases; bases with no gene match: 7. The germline gives CDR1 MNHNS, CDR2 SASEGT. The CDR3 loop is CASSPGGSFSYEQYF. Written as DNA, the CDR3 is TGTGCCAGCAGTCCGGGCGGGAGTTTCTCCTACGAGCAGTACTTC.

Notes on this clone: This may stem from a read error, because a much larger clone lies one nucleotide away. The chain uses TRBV20-1 and TRBJ2-1; D gene uncertain. The CDR3 sequence is 14 residues long. Germline values: CDR1 DFQATT, CDR2 SNEGSKA (reference sequence). CDR3 loop: CSSRGETMLNEQFF. CDR3 bases: TGCAGTTCTAGAGGAGAGACAATGTTGAATGAGCAGTTCTTC.

This clone was seen ten or more times. The V call is TRBV10-3, the J call TRBJ2-7, with D perhaps matching TRBD2 (6 bases). Germline V CDR1 and CDR2: ENHRY, SYGVKD. The germline V and J ends were trimmed by 0 bases and 1 base, with 13 bases remaining between them. This CDR3 has 16 amino acids. CDR3 nucleotides: TGTGCCATCAGTGAGTCCGCGGCAGGGAGGTCCTACGAGCAGTACTTC. Its protein is CAISESAAGRSYEQYF.

Concerning this clone itself: This may arise from a read error, as a much more abundant clone is one base away. The gene calls are TRBV10-2 and TRBJ2-3; D might be TRBD1 (6 bases). CDR1 and CDR2 (germline): WSHSY, SAAADI. This CDR3 has 14 residues. CDR3 sequence: CASTKQGRTYTQYF. CDR3 in DNA: TGCGCCAGCACGAAACAGGGTCGCACATATACGCAGTATTTT.

This clone was seen ten or more times. The gene calls are TRBV29-1 and TRBJ2-5; 8 positions agree with TRBD1. Germline V lookup: CDR1 SQVTM, CDR2 ANQGSEA. The CDR3 sequence is 13 residues long. The J segment lost 4 bases and the V segment lost 4 bases, leaving 5 bases of the junction unmatched. DNA of the CDR3: TGCAGCGTTGCTAGGACAGGGAGAGAGACCCAGTACTTC. This encodes CSVARTGRETQYF.

This clone has more than one count but fewer than ten. This may be a read error: a much more frequent sequence differs by one nucleotide. The chain employs TRBV7-3 and TRBJ2-3; 8 nucleotides line up with TRBD2. Germline V lookup: CDR1 SGHTA, CDR2 FQGTGA. This CDR3 comprises 15 residues. The chain's CDR3 is CASSLSGGSTYTQYF. The CDR3 DNA follows: TGTGCCAGCAGCTTGTCGGGAGGGAGCACATATACGCAGTATTTT.

This clone was counted a few times. The chain is built from TRBV28 and TRBJ2-7, with 8 bases that match TRBD1. Germline-derived CDR1 and CDR2 are MDHEN and SYDVKM. V was clipped by 7 bases and J by 5 bases; unmatched bases: 13. CDR3 length: 15 residues. The CDR3 DNA sequence: TGTGCCAGCAACGAAGACGGGACAGGACGCCACGAGCAGTACTTC. Amino acid sequence: CASNEDGTGRHEQYF. Supplemented by reference TRBV28 and TRBJ2-7, the full variable domain reads DVKVTQSSRYLVKRTGEKVFLECVQDMDHENMFWYRQDPGLGLRLIYFSYDVKMKEKGDIPEGYSVSREKKERFSLILESASTNQTSMYLCASNEDGTGRHEQYFGPGTRLTVT.

This clone was seen many times. V and J are TRBV13 and TRBJ2-7; TRBD2 matches 16 bases. V was pared by 5 bases and J by 4 bases, with 5 bases of the junction left unmatched. The CDR3 covers 16 residues. Germline-derived CDR1 and CDR2 are PRHDT and FYEKMQ (reference sequence). The CDR3, as DNA: TGTGCCAGCAGCAAGGGACTAGCGGGAGGGGCTTACGAGCAGTACTTC. It is translated as CASSKGLAGGAYEQYF.

This clone was counted only a few times. The junction and the germline gene differ at one end; a read error may be behind it. This chain uses TRBV19 with TRBJ2-6, with D possibly TRBD2 on 7 matching bases. The CDR3 is made up of 15 amino acids. CDR1 is LNHDA, CDR2 SQIVND, per germline (reference sequence). DNA for the CDR3: TGTGCCAGTGGTCGGGGGGCGTCTGGGGCCAACGTCCTTACTTTC. This encodes CASGRGASGANVLTF.

The rearrangement uses TRBV20-1 and TRBJ2-2, with a weak D call TRBD2 (6 bases). This CDR3 contains 14 residues. Germline V gives CDR1 DFQATT, CDR2 SNEGSKA (reference sequence). V gave up 3 bases and J gave up 0 bases, with 8 bases separating them. CDR3 bases: TGCAGTGCTAGGGACTATACGAACACCGGGGAGCTGTTTTTT. Its translation is CSARDYTNTGELFF.